The 20 T cell receptor beta chains given below trace back to one sample, sequenced in a study of blood T cell repertoires in COVID-19. Sequenced by immunoSEQ multiplex PCR; TCRdb stores in-frame clones only, minus some. The sample holds about 190,000 clones; approximately 90% are singletons and the top ten take 6.2%. Sequences were obtained from peripheral blood. The receptors come from a woman between 35 and 50 years old who had recovered from COVID-19.

This clone has just one count. V is TRBV5-8 and J is TRBJ2-3, with 11 positions matching TRBD2. The CDR3 length is 14 residues. V dropped 4 bases and J dropped 8; count of bases not matched to a gene: 6. Per the germline V gene, CDR1 is SGHTS and CDR2 is YDEGEE. CDR3 loop: CASSRPGLAATQYF. The CDR3 DNA is TGTGCCAGCAGCCGGCCGGGACTAGCGGCTACGCAGTATTTT.

This sequence joins TRBV5-1 and TRBJ2-5; D is perhaps TRBD1 (6 bases). The CDR3 extends over 14 amino acids. V was trimmed by 0 bases and J by 4 bases, leaving 10 bases between them. CDR1 is SGHRS, CDR2 YFSETQ, per germline. CDR3 in amino acids: CASSLGQDVETQYF. In nucleotides, the CDR3 is TGCGCCAGCAGCTTGGGACAGGATGTAGAGACCCAGTACTTC.

This chain connects TRBV20-1 to TRBJ1-1, with 8 bases matching TRBD1. The CDR3 is made up of 11 amino acids. CDR1 is DFQATT, CDR2 SNEGSKA, per germline (reference sequence). The chain's CDR3 is CRGTGGTEAFF. Here the CDR3 DNA reads TGCAGAGGTACAGGGGGCACTGAAGCTTTCTTT.

The chain is built from TRBV5-5 and TRBJ1-2, with 8 bases fitting TRBD1. V shed 4 bases, J shed 2 bases, and the junction held 7 bases outside the gene matches. The germline CDR1 and CDR2 sequences are SGHKS and YYEKEE (reference sequence). This CDR3 is 15 amino acids long. The CDR3 region has the DNA TGTGCCAGCAGCCCCGGACAGGGTGTGAACTATGGCTACACCTTC. Translated, it gives CASSPGQGVNYGYTF.

V is TRBV18 and J is TRBJ1-2; 7 nucleotides agree with TRBD1. Germline V gene sequence: CDR1 KGHSH, CDR2 LQKENI. With 4 bases clipped from V and 1 base from J, the junction kept 9 bases outside the gene matches. CDR3 length: 16 amino acids. CDR3 bases: TGTGCCAGCTCACTCCTCGGACAGGAACTTAACTATGGCTACACCTTC. It specifies CASSLLGQELNYGYTF.

This chain links TRBV30 with TRBJ2-1; D unresolved. CDR1 and CDR2 from the germline V gene are GTSNPN and SVGIG (reference sequence). This CDR3 is built from 14 residues. V lost 1 base and J lost 0, with 7 bases in between. The CDR3 protein is CAWSATSSYNEQFF. In DNA form, the CDR3 reads TGTGCCTGGAGTGCTACGAGCTCCTACAATGAGCAGTTCTTC.

CDR3 in amino acids: CSAPTGGSQHF. The CDR3 region has the DNA TGCAGTGCACCGACAGGCGGGAGCCAGCATTTT. The chain combines TRBV20-1 with TRBJ1-5; D might be TRBD1 (6 bases). The CDR3 consists of 11 residues. V lost 6 bases and J lost 12, with 15 bases in between. Germline-derived CDR1 and CDR2 are DFQATT and SNEGSKA (reference sequence).

The chain recombines TRBV27 with TRBJ2-4; D gene uncertain. V shed 5 bases and J shed 1 base, with 6 bases lying between them. The CDR3 length is 13 residues. The V gene's germline CDR1 is MNHEY and CDR2 SMNVEV (reference sequence). CDR3 in DNA: TGTGCCAGCAGTCTGTCGGCCAAAAACATTCAGTACTTC. Its translation is CASSLSAKNIQYF.

The chain has TRBV5-1 and TRBJ1-5; 7 positions agree with TRBD1. The CDR3 has 14 residues. CDR1 is SGHRS, CDR2 YFSETQ, per germline. V lost 4 bases and J lost 4; bases outside the gene matches: 5. The CDR3 DNA reads as TGCGCCAGCAGCACGGGACAGCGAAATCAGCCCCAGCATTTT. Protein sequence: CASSTGQRNQPQHF. The whole variable domain, filled in from reference TRBV5-1 and TRBJ1-5, reads KAGVTQTPRYLIKTRGQQVTLSCSPISGHRSVSWYQQTPGQGLQFLFEYFSETQRNKGNFPGRFSGRQFSNSRSEMNVSTLELGDSALYLCASSTGQRNQPQHFGDGTRLSIL.

The chain joins TRBV28 to TRBJ1-2; the D gene is possibly TRBD1 (5 bases). The CDR3 covers 17 residues. V lost 5 bases, J lost 2 bases, and 21 bases lay in between. The germline gives CDR1 MDHEN, CDR2 SYDVKM. CDR3 sequence (DNA): TGTGCCAGCAGTCCAGTGGCCGGCTGGACAAACAACTATGGCTACACCTTC. Its protein product is CASSPVAGWTNNYGYTF.

There are a few counts of this clone. The V and J genes are TRBV29-1 and TRBJ2-1; maybe TRBD2 (5 bases). Germline CDR1 is SQVTM and CDR2 is ANQGSEA. Trimming removed 4 bases at V and 3 bases at J, with 10 bases between. The CDR3 contains 13 residues. The CDR3 is CSVVPGNYNEQFF. The CDR3 DNA sequence: TGCAGCGTTGTCCCCGGGAACTACAATGAGCAGTTCTTC.

The gene calls are TRBV6-2 or TRBV6-3 and TRBJ1-1; TRBD1 aligns across 7 bases. The ends lost 5 bases at V and 3 bases at J; junction bases unmatched: 12. This CDR3 comprises 16 residues. Germline lookup yields CDR1 MNHEY and CDR2 SVGEGT. The CDR3 spells CASSRTGQRWDTEAFF. In DNA, the CDR3 is TGTGCCAGCAGTCGGACAGGTCAACGTTGGGACACTGAAGCTTTCTTT.

This rearrangement joins TRBV11-2 to TRBJ1-5; 9 positions agree with TRBD1. The CDR3 contains 15 residues. Germline lookup yields CDR1 SGHAT and CDR2 FQNNGV. J was trimmed by 7 bases and V by 2 bases; bases with no gene match: 6. The DNA for the CDR3 is TGTGCCAGCAGCTTATCGGACAGGGGTTACCAGCCCCAGCATTTT. Amino acids: CASSLSDRGYQPQHF.

The gene calls are TRBV5-8 and TRBJ2-4, with 7 bases that match TRBD1. The CDR3 has 15 residues. V shed 4 bases and J 0 bases; nucleotides not matched to a gene: 4. The germline gives CDR1 SGHTS, CDR2 YDEGEE. As DNA, the CDR3 is TGTGCCAGCAGCCCGGGACAGCTAGCCAAAAACATTCAGTACTTC. As protein: CASSPGQLAKNIQYF.

The chain has TRBV11-2 and TRBJ2-5, with 8 positions matching TRBD2. Germline trimming cut 0 bases from V and 1 base from J; bases unmatched to any gene: 10. Per the germline V gene, CDR1 is SGHAT and CDR2 is FQNNGV. This CDR3 contains 18 residues. CDR3: CASSLDLRLAGFQETQYF. The CDR3 nucleotides are TGTGCCAGCAGCTTAGACCTGAGGCTAGCGGGCTTCCAAGAGACCCAGTACTTC.

The chain recombines TRBV18 with TRBJ2-5; D call uncertain. Per germline, CDR1 KGHSH and CDR2 LQKENI. The CDR3 loop spans 13 amino acids. With 3 bases removed from V and 2 bases from J, the gap between germline ends came to 7 bases. CDR3 protein: CASSPNRQETQYF. Written as DNA, the CDR3 is TGTGCCAGCTCACCGAACAGACAAGAGACCCAGTACTTC.

The chain employs TRBV19 and TRBJ1-5, with D perhaps matching TRBD1 (5 bases). Between the trimmed V and J ends, which lost 6 bases and 0 bases, there was a span of 12 bases. The CDR3 contains 15 residues. Germline assignment: CDR1 LNHDA and CDR2 SQIVND (reference sequence). CDR3 sequence: CASRETENSNQPQHF. In nucleotides, the CDR3 is TGTGCCAGTAGAGAGACAGAGAATAGCAATCAGCCCCAGCATTTT. Using reference TRBV19 and TRBJ1-5 for the parts outside the CDR3, the full variable domain is DGGITQSPKYLFRKEGQNVTLSCEQNLNHDAMYWYRQDPGQGLRLIYYSQIVNDFQKGDIAEGYSVSREKKESFPLTVTSAQKNPTAFYLCASRETENSNQPQHFGDGTRLSIL.

This clone has a count of ten or more. This chain links TRBV30 with TRBJ1-5, with a weak D call TRBD1 (5 bases). V shed 0 bases and J shed 3 bases, with 12 bases lying between them. The CDR3 has 15 amino acids. The germline V gene encodes CDR1 GTSNPN and CDR2 SVGIG (reference sequence). CDR3 sequence (DNA): TGTGCCTGGAGTGTGGTGGGGCGAAACAATCAGCCCCAGCATTTT. It is translated as CAWSVVGRNNQPQHF.

The chain joins TRBV3-1 (or the pseudogene TRBV3-2) to TRBJ1-3; weak D call: TRBD1 (5 bases). This CDR3 is 17 amino acids long. CDR1 and CDR2 from the germline V gene are LGHDT and YNNKEL (reference sequence). Trimming removed 0 bases at V and 0 bases at J, with 12 bases between. CDR3 amino acids: CASSQEIGTRSGNTIYF. The CDR3 DNA sequence: TGTGCCAGCAGCCAAGAAATCGGGACTCGCTCTGGAAACACCATATATTTT.

J is TRBJ2-5 and V is TRBV18; 7 bases fit TRBD2. CDR1 and CDR2 from the germline V gene are KGHSH and LQKENI. V lost 0 bases to trimming and J lost 5 bases; unmatched junction nucleotides: 6. The CDR3 loop spans 15 amino acids. The CDR3 sequence is CASSPPGRGRETQYF. CDR3 in DNA: TGTGCCAGCTCACCACCGGGGAGGGGCCGGGAGACCCAGTACTTC.